This T cell receptor (beta chain) derives from a study of blood T cell repertoires in COVID-19 (dated by TCRdb to 2019 to 2021). In terms of the full investigation: Samples covering the acute and convalescent phases of COVID-19 were provided by collaborators in the United States, Italy and Spain. The prospective study material was composed of cDNA or gDNA derived from T cells, B-cell-depleted T cells, or PBMCs. The sample metadata nearly always contained a de-identified subject ID, COVID-19 status, age in years and sex. The repertoires were released in a freely available public database intended as a resource for research on the immune response to SARS-CoV-2. Where available, HLA class I and class II types were obtained from metadata supplied by the sample provider rather than from assay-based typing. Subjects who had been exposed to COVID-19, were actively infected with it, or had recovered from it provided the deeply sampled blood TCRbeta repertoires that made up the dataset. The samples were drawn from two sources: the first 160 participants of the ongoing ImmuneRACE study, and 950 to 1,500 subjects contributed by 6 global collaborators. The study at large found these results: The quantity of clinical and demographic metadata differed by source and by participant and was supplied without curation.

From cysteine to phenylalanine, the CDR3 is 14 amino acids long. CDR3 DNA is the only sequence kept; it has 42 bases, read in frame from the first base. Germline trimming: 5 bases from V, 2 bases from J; junction bases outside gene matches: 5. Per the germline V gene (reference sequence), LNHDA is the CDR1 and SQIVND is the CDR2. TCRbeta CDR3 regions were amplified from genomic DNA using the immunoSEQ Assay, a bias-controlled multiplex PCR. For the original study's pipeline: Within the assay, amplification of reference gene primers was used to estimate how many nucleated cells each sample contained. To quantify the absolute abundance of each unique TCRbeta CDR3 rearrangement, sequence reads were collapsed and filtered. For each sample, productive Simpson clonality was calculated as the square root of Simpson's diversity index across productive rearrangements. TCRdb took over this immuneACCESS table, retaining in-frame rearrangements with V and J assigned. Such tables are incomplete; in checked studies, under half of the missing clones stem from an unresolved V gene, and the remainder is unexplained. Clone size and V and J calls were adopted from that table, with D and trimming inferred from the DNA. The sample records around 340,000 clones, 80% to 90% of which are singletons. The top ten clonotypes cover just over 7% of the sample.

One collaborating source in Seattle enrolled patients while the patients were actively infected and followed the patients over time throughout the course of disease. Each collaborating institution followed its own protocols to collect whole blood in K2EDTA tubes. For TCRbeta analysis, collaborators shipped samples as frozen whole blood, isolated PBMCs, or DNA extracted from either of those sample types. Details on this clone: The target of this receptor is not known. Per-base quality was not reported, and no clone a single base away is much larger than it.

The rearranged chain carries TRBV19 and TRBJ1-1; 7 bases in the junction line up with TRBD1. This clonotype was sampled from an older woman with COVID-19, enrolled during active disease. Sequenced sample: peripheral blood. The DNA reads TGTGCCAGTAGTGTCACAGGGGCCAACACTGAAGCTTTCTTT. Protein translation: CASSVTGANTEAFF.